The subject of this entry is one TCR beta chain. Antigen unknown. The CDR3 runs 13 residues. Trimming shortened V by 1 base and J by 9 bases, and 10 bases separated the two germline ends. The sample belongs to a study of blood T cells in healthy people across ages. Study-wide results and caveats: Greater diversity and more naive CD4+ cells were seen in long-lived donors than in aged donors. The study regarded diversity estimates from one million T cells as underestimates.

The authors ran a second PCR of about 6 to 11 cycles using a sample-barcoded 5' primer and a J-beta primer mix. TCRdb analysed the 5' RACE reads with MiXCR anew, one entry per CDR3 protein. The table includes 1.5 million to 2 million distinct CDR3 sequences, around 50% detected once. The receptor was derived from a woman aged 40 to 50 in good health. The specimen sequenced was blood. This rearrangement joins TRBV12-3 or TRBV12-4 to TRBJ2-1, with D maybe TRBD1 (6 bases). DNA of the CDR3: TGTGCCAGCAGTTTAGGGGGGCGCAGTGAGCAGTTCTTC. The encoded protein is CASSLGGRSEQFF.